Below, 13 T cell receptor beta chains from the same sample are listed, as sequenced in a study of blood T cell repertoires in COVID-19. The protocol was immunoSEQ multiplex PCR, while the TCRdb copy is restricted to in-frame clones and leaves out a portion. This table holds just over 300,000 clones, around 87% found once. Input material: PBMCs or T cells enriched from blood (not recorded which). Receptors originate from a woman between 18 and 29 years old with acute COVID-19.

The table lists this clone with a count of one. The V and J genes are TRBV5-1 and TRBJ1-1; D call uncertain. The CDR3 loop spans 11 amino acids. Germline V gives CDR1 SGHRS, CDR2 YFSETQ. The germline V and J ends were trimmed by 4 bases and 5 bases, with 6 bases remaining between them. The CDR3: CASSPGTEAFF. CDR3 in DNA: TGCGCCAGCAGCCCCGGGACTGAAGCTTTCTTT.

The chain uses TRBV19 and TRBJ2-7; TRBD2 matches at 8 bases. CDR1 is LNHDA, CDR2 SQIVND, per germline (reference sequence). This CDR3 is built from 15 residues. After removal of 6 bases from V and 3 bases from J, the junction contained 10 bases not matched to a gene. The CDR3 sequence: CASSLTGGSNYEQYF. CDR3 DNA: TGTGCCAGTAGCCTGACGGGGGGGTCTAACTACGAGCAGTACTTC.

The V call is TRBV3-1 (or the pseudogene TRBV3-2), the J call TRBJ1-1, with D maybe TRBD1 (6 bases). The CDR3 totals 16 residues. V lost 0 bases to trimming and J lost 1 base, with 12 bases between them. Looked up from germline, CDR1 is LGHDT and CDR2 is YNNKEL (reference sequence). CDR3 in DNA: TGTGCCAGCAGCCAAGATCATTACAGGGCGAACACTGAAGCTTTCTTT. Encoded protein: CASSQDHYRANTEAFF.

CDR3 in amino acids: CASSYEGAYTEAFF. The CDR3 region has the DNA TGTGCCAGCAGTTATGAGGGCGCGTACACTGAAGCTTTCTTT. V usage is TRBV6-5 and J usage is TRBJ1-1, with D unresolved. The germline CDR1 and CDR2 sequences are MNHEY and SVGAGI. Trimming pared 3 bases from V and 3 bases from J, leaving 11 bases between. There are 14 residues in the CDR3.

This chain joins TRBV2 and TRBJ2-3, with D possibly TRBD1 on 6 matching bases. The V gene's germline CDR1 is SNHLY and CDR2 FYNNEI. CDR3 length equals 14 residues. V was cut by 3 bases and J by 3 bases, with 10 bases left in between. The CDR3 protein is CASSDAGVTDTQYF. The CDR3 nucleotides are TGTGCCAGCAGTGATGCAGGGGTGACAGATACGCAGTATTTT.

The V and J genes are TRBV5-1 and TRBJ2-5, with 10 bases that match TRBD2. The V gene's germline CDR1 is SGHRS and CDR2 YFSETQ. This CDR3 region has 13 residues. With V trimmed by 7 bases and J by 5 bases, 5 bases remained unmatched. The CDR3 coding sequence is TGCGCCAGCGGACAACTAGCGGGGGAGACCCAGTACTTC. Its protein product is CASGQLAGETQYF.

This clone came up once. The J gene is TRBJ2-1, the V gene TRBV28; a weak D match, TRBD2 (6 bases). V lost 7 bases and J lost 1, with 11 bases in between. CDR1 and CDR2 from the germline V gene are MDHEN and SYDVKM. The CDR3 spans 14 residues. CDR3: CASKVAGSYNEQFF. CDR3 nucleotide sequence: TGTGCCAGCAAGGTGGCGGGATCCTACAATGAGCAGTTCTTC.

In the case of this clone: The junction shows a germline mismatch at one end, possibly a read error. The V and J genes are TRBV28 and TRBJ1-2; no clear D. The CDR3 is 14 residues long. The V gene's germline CDR1 is MDHEN and CDR2 SYDVKM. The CDR3 DNA reads TGTGCCACCAGTTCGTTACTTTATAACTATGGCTACACCTTC. Amino acids: CATSSLLYNYGYTF.

The V and J genes are TRBV5-4 and TRBJ2-1; 10 bases are a match to TRBD2. J lost 0 bases, V lost 0 bases, and 9 bases had no gene match. This CDR3 is built from 19 residues. The germline gives CDR1 SGHNT, CDR2 YYREEE (reference sequence). In DNA form, the CDR3 reads TGTGCCAGCAGCTTGGTATTAGCGGGAGGCTCCTCCTCCTACAATGAGCAGTTCTTC. Translation gives CASSLVLAGGSSSYNEQFF. Full variable domain (outside the CDR3, taken from reference TRBV5-4 and TRBJ2-1): ETGVTQSPTHLIKTRGQQVTLRCSSQSGHNTVSWYQQALGQGPQFIFQYYREEENGRGNFPPRFSGLQFPNYSSELNVNALELDDSALYLCASSLVLAGGSSSYNEQFFGPGTRLTVL.

The count of this clone is one. A much larger clonotype is one base distant, so this may be a read error. V is TRBV20-1 and J is TRBJ1-1; D might be TRBD1 (5 bases). This CDR3 is 12 amino acids long. Trimming shortened V by 3 bases and J by 3 bases, and 8 bases separated the two germline ends. In germline, CDR1 is DFQATT, CDR2 SNEGSKA (reference sequence). CDR3 in DNA: TGCAGTGCTAGTGGGGGGGACACTGAAGCTTTCTTT. This codes for CSASGGDTEAFF.

The V and J genes are TRBV29-1 and TRBJ2-7; D not certain. The germline gives CDR1 SQVTM, CDR2 ANQGSEA. With 0 bases removed from V and 3 bases from J, the gap between germline ends came to 3 bases. The length of the CDR3 is 11 residues. CDR3 in DNA: TGCAGCGTTGAAGATTACTACGAGCAGTACTTC. Encoded protein: CSVEDYYEQYF.

The gene calls are TRBV7-9 and TRBJ2-1; D unclear. Trimming took 5 bases from V and 9 from J, leaving 11 bases between them. CDR1 and CDR2 from the germline V gene are SEHNR and FQNEAQ (reference sequence). The length of the CDR3 is 12 residues. For the CDR3, the DNA is TGTGCCAGCAGCCTATTAACGCCTGAGCAGTTCTTC. It is translated as CASSLLTPEQFF.

This rearrangement joins TRBV7-8 to TRBJ1-5, with TRBD1 as a possible D gene (6 bases). The CDR3 spans 18 residues. Germline V gene data show CDR1 as SGHVS and CDR2 as FQNEAQ. Trimming stripped 4 bases from V and 7 bases from J, with 26 bases between. The CDR3 spells CASSSTGPRDTRRQPQHF. The CDR3 bases are TGTGCCAGCAGCTCCACAGGCCCCCGGGACACTCGCAGGCAGCCCCAGCATTTT.